This TCR beta chain comes out of a study of blood T cell repertoires in COVID-19. TCRdb's table, derived via immunoSEQ multiplex PCR, lists solely in-frame clones and lacks some. The repertoire includes roughly 300,000 clones, about nine tenths of them detected once, and about 4.2% sits in the top ten. CDR3 length: 15 amino acids. The J segment lost 0 bases and the V segment lost 8 bases, leaving 9 bases of the junction unmatched. CDR1 is MDHEN and CDR2 is SYDVKM in the germline V gene. The genes are TRBV28 and TRBJ2-7, with 8 bases matching TRBD2. Sequenced material: PBMCs or T cells enriched from blood (not recorded which). This receptor was obtained from a young man who had recovered from COVID-19. DNA of the CDR3: TGTGCCAGCTCTAGGATAGCGGGGAGCTCCTACGAGCAGTACTTC. Residues: CASSRIAGSSYEQYF.